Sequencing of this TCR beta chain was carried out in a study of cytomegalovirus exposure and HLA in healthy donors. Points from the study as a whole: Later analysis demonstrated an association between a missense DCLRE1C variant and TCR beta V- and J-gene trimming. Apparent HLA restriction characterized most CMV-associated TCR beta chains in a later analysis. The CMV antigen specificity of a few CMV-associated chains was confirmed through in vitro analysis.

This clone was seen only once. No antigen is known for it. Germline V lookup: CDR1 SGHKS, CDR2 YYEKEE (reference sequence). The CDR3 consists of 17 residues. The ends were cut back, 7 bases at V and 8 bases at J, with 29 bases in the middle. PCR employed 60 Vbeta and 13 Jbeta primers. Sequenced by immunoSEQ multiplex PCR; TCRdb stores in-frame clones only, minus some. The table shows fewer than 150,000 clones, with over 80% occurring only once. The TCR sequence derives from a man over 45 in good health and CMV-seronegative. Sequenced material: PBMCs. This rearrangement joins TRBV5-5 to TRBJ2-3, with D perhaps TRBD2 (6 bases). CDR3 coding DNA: TGTGCCAGCGAGGAACTGACTAGACGGGTTGCCTTCAGTACGCAGTATTTT. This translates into CASEELTRRVAFSTQYF.